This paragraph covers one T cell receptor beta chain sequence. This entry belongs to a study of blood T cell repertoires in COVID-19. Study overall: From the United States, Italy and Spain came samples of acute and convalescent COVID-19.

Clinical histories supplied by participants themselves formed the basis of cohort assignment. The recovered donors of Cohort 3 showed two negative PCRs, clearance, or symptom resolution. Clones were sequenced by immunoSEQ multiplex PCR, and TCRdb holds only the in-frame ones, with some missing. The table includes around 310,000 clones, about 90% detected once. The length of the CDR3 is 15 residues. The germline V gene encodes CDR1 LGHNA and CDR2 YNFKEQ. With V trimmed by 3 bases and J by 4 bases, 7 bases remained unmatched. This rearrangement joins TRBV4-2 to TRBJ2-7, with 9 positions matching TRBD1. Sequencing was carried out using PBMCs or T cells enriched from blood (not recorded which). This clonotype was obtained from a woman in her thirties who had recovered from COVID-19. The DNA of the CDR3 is TGTGCCAGCAGCCACGAACTTGGGACAGGGTACGAGCAGTACTTC. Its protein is CASSHELGTGYEQYF.